This entry lists 17 T cell receptor beta chains sequenced from one sample in a study of tumor and adjacent non-tumor tissue in lung cancer (dated by TCRdb to the late 2010s). The library was built by means of multiplex PCR. Sequencing took place on an Illumina HiSeq 2500. TCRbeta libraries were built by three rounds of nested PCR using primers (Table S4), following protocols modified from ARM-PCR. The public reads were quality trimmed at Q25 with fastp and then assembled into clones with MiXCR by TCRdb, keeping productive beta chains. Every entry covers one CDR3 protein and lists the most common genes and DNA from its rows. This sample is represented by fewer than 85,000 distinct CDR3 sequences; roughly 73% of them were singletons. In total, the top ten clones hold 28% of the sample. RNA was extracted from bulk unsorted tissue and checked for quality with a NanoDrop ND-1000 and an Agilent 2100. Sequenced material: lung tumor tissue. These receptors all come from a man in his sixties with non-small cell lung cancer.

In the case of this clonotype: The junction shows a germline mismatch at one end, possibly a read error. The CDR3 spells CASNSTGEADTQYF. Here the CDR3 DNA reads TGCGCCAGCAACTCCACAGGGGAGGCAGATACGCAGTACTTT. V usage is TRBV5-1 and J usage is TRBJ2-3; TRBD1 is a possible D gene (7 bases). The CDR3 covers 14 residues. Germline CDR1 and CDR2: SGHRS and YFSETQ.

The chain has TRBV29-1 and TRBJ2-5; D remains unclear. CDR1 is SQVTM, CDR2 ANQGSEA, per germline. The CDR3 extends over 13 amino acids. Trimming stripped 6 bases from V and 0 bases from J, with 11 bases between. The CDR3 protein is CSVVYRYQETQYF. The CDR3 DNA follows: TGCAGCGTAGTATATAGATACCAAGAGACCCAGTACTTC. Combining the CDR3 with reference TRBV29-1 and TRBJ2-5 gives the whole variable domain SAVISQKPSRDICQRGTSLTIQCQVDSQVTMMFWYRQQPGQSLTLIATANQGSEATYESGFVIDKFPISRPNLTFSTLTVSNMSPEDSSIYLCSVVYRYQETQYFGPGTRLLVL.

In the case of this clonotype: The junction shows a germline mismatch at one end, possibly a read error. The rearrangement uses TRBV11-2 and TRBJ2-4, with 10 nucleotides matching TRBD2. Per the germline V gene, CDR1 is SGHAT and CDR2 is FQNNGV. The CDR3 runs to 19 residues. The CDR3 region is CASSLTTSGTGVSKDIEYF. In DNA, the CDR3 is TGTGCCAGCAGCTTAACAACTAGCGGGACAGGAGTATCCAAAGACATTGAGTACTTC. Combining the CDR3 with reference TRBV11-2 and TRBJ2-4 gives the whole variable domain EAGVAQSPRYKIIEKRQSVAFWCNPISGHATLYWYQQILGQGPKLLIQFQNNGVVDDSQLPKDRFSAERLKGVDSTLKIQPAKLEDSAVYLCASSLTTSGTGVSKDIEYFGAGTRLSVL.

This clonotype turned up a few times. The rearrangement links TRBV5-1 to TRBJ2-7, with 7 bases aligning to TRBD1. The CDR3 covers 15 residues. CDR1 and CDR2 from the germline V gene are SGHRS and YFSETQ. With 0 bases clipped from V and 6 bases from J, the junction kept 9 bases outside the gene matches. The CDR3 sequence is CASSLEVTGSGEQYF. DNA of the CDR3: TGCGCCAGCAGCTTGGAAGTGACAGGGTCAGGCGAGCAGTACTTC.

Concerning this clonotype itself: A read error is likely, as this CDR3 ends without the conserved phenylalanine or tryptophan. V is TRBV24-1 and J is TRBJ2-1, with D possibly matching TRBD1 (6 bases). Deletions cut 3 bases from V and 1 base from J, with 9 bases between. CDR3 size: 15 residues. Germline values: CDR1 KGHDR, CDR2 SFDVKD. The CDR3 coding sequence is TGTGCCACCAGTGATCCCACAGGGTCCTACAATGAGCAGTTCGTC. Protein product: CATSDPTGSYNEQFV.

This clonotype was recorded only once. Possible read error: a much larger clone is one base away. This chain connects TRBV30 to TRBJ1-5; no reliable D call. Per germline, CDR1 GTSNPN and CDR2 SVGIG (reference sequence). This CDR3 is built from 12 residues. The CDR3 DNA follows: TGTGCCTGTCGTTCGGGAGGTCAGCCCCAGCAATTT. This gives the protein CACRSGGQPQQF.

Concerning this clonotype: An end of the junction does not agree with germline; a read error may underlie this. The V gene is TRBV6-5, the J gene TRBJ2-7, with no clear D. The germline V gene encodes CDR1 MNHEY and CDR2 SVGAGI. The CDR3 spans 16 residues. The CDR3: CASRPDMGRQFYEQYF. In DNA form, the CDR3 reads TGTGCCAGCAGGCCTGACATGGGCCGACAATTCTACGAGCAATACTTC.

This clonotype was observed a single time. The gene calls are TRBV29-1 and TRBJ2-1; perhaps TRBD2 as D (6 bases). Trimming left V 7 bases short and J 10 bases short, with 26 bases between. The CDR3 is 15 residues long. Germline V gene data show CDR1 as SQVTM and CDR2 as ANQGSEA. CDR3 sequence: CSADSYAGSSAEQFF. As DNA, the CDR3 is TGCAGCGCCGACTCTTACGCCGGGAGTTCGGCCGAGCAGTTCTTC.

Details on this clonotype: Its ends do not fully match the called genes, so a read error is possible. CDR3 in amino acids: CASTPGSSYNKQFF. The CDR3 coding sequence is TGTGCCAGCACTCCGGGAAGCTCCTACAATAAGCAGTTCTTC. V is TRBV6-1 and J is TRBJ2-1; maybe TRBD2 (5 bases). CDR1 and CDR2 from the germline V gene are MNHNS and SASEGT. The CDR3 is made up of 14 amino acids.

This rearrangement joins TRBV29-1 to TRBJ2-7, with unresolved D. The CDR3 contains 13 residues. The V and J ends lost 0 bases and 10 bases respectively, with 16 bases between them. Germline V lookup: CDR1 SQVTM, CDR2 ANQGSEA. This chain's CDR3 is CSVEDPAEYDQYF. The CDR3 DNA reads TGCAGCGTTGAAGATCCGGCAGAATATGACCAGTACTTC.

This clonotype came up once. The chain combines TRBV24-1 with TRBJ2-7; tentatively, D is TRBD1 (6 bases). V lost 0 bases and J 3 bases, leaving 11 bases between the germline ends. Germline loops: CDR1 KGHDR, CDR2 SFDVKD. This CDR3 has 15 residues. This CDR3 is CATSDLLDSFYEQYF. CDR3 coding DNA: TGTGCCACCAGTGATTTGCTGGACAGCTTCTACGAGCAGTACTTC.

This clonotype is a singleton in its sample. The J gene is TRBJ1-2, the V gene TRBV2, with a weak D call TRBD1 (5 bases). The V and J ends lost 7 bases and 2 bases respectively, with 11 bases between them. Germline V gives CDR1 SNHLY, CDR2 FYNNEI. This CDR3 contains 13 residues. DNA for the CDR3: TGTGCCAGCATACAGGAGACGAACTATGGCTACACCTTC. This translates into CASIQETNYGYTF.

In this sample, this clonotype turned up once. V and J are TRBV6-1 and TRBJ2-3; the D gene is possibly TRBD2 (5 bases). Looked up from germline, CDR1 is MNHNS and CDR2 is SASEGT. The V end lost 1 base, the J end lost 5 bases, and 10 bases lay between the germline ends. This CDR3 spans 14 amino acids. In DNA form, the CDR3 reads TGTGCCAGCAGTGAAGGGACTCAAAAAGATACGCAGTATTTT. Protein: CASSEGTQKDTQYF.

About this clonotype itself: Without the conserved terminal phenylalanine or tryptophan, this CDR3 likely stems from a read error. J is TRBJ2-1 and V is TRBV12-3 or TRBV12-4; TRBD2 agrees at 7 bases. CDR3 length equals 12 residues. The CDR3 loop is CAGSPGLKGQFT. CDR3 nucleotide sequence: TGTGCCGGCAGTCCGGGACTAAAGGGACAGTTCACC.

Note on this clonotype: Sequence at one end of the junction differs from germline and may be a read error. The gene calls are TRBV20-1 and TRBJ2-1, with unresolved D. This CDR3 comprises 15 residues. The germline V gene encodes CDR1 DFQATT and CDR2 SNEGSKA (reference sequence). CDR3 sequence: CSAHPTRSSYNDQFF. The CDR3, as DNA: TGCAGTGCCCACCCGACTCGCAGCTCCTACAATGATCAGTTCTTC.

This chain connects TRBV29-1 to TRBJ2-4, with 10 bases aligning to TRBD2. This CDR3 contains 12 residues. The germline V gene encodes CDR1 SQVTM and CDR2 ANQGSEA. CDR3 loop: CIVETSGNIQYF. The CDR3 nucleotides read TGCATCGTGGAGACTAGCGGGAACATTCAGTACTTC.

This clonotype has only a few counts. This may be a read error, as it is one base from a much larger clone. The missing conserved phenylalanine or tryptophan at the end of this CDR3 makes a read error likely. This chain links TRBV20-1 with TRBJ2-7; D may be TRBD1 or TRBD2 (6 bases each). V shed 0 bases and J shed 6 bases, with 18 bases lying between them. The CDR3 loop spans 15 amino acids. CDR1 DFQATT and CDR2 SNEGSKA come from the germline V gene (reference sequence). CDR3 protein: CSAREAGGQGREQYL. CDR3 in DNA: TGCAGTGCTAGAGAGGCTGGAGGGCAGGGGCGCGAGCAGTACCTC.